This passage covers 23 T cell receptor beta chains from one sample sequenced in a study of vaccination and CD4 T cells after COVID-19. The Oncomine TCR Beta short-read assay sequenced DNA from cultured CD4+ T cells. TCRdb passed the PCR reads through MiXCR, listing each CDR3 protein once. The sample records more than 20,000 distinct CDR3 sequences, about 66% being singletons. Their antigens are not known. Regarding treatment: roughly nine-day PBMC culture with coronavirus spike peptide pools or control peptides (ViraFEST assay). Sequenced input: CD4+ T cells from blood, cultured in vitro. Receptors were obtained from a human donor who had recovered from COVID-19.

This chain connects TRBV11-3 to TRBJ1-1, with D possibly being TRBD1 (5 bases). The CDR3 is 13 residues long. V shed 5 bases and J shed 0 bases, with 7 bases lying between them. CDR1 is SGHNT and CDR2 is YENEEA in the germline V gene. Here the CDR3 DNA reads TGTGCCAGCAGCCAGGGAGTGAACACTGAAGCTTTCTTT. This encodes CASSQGVNTEAFF. The whole variable domain, filled in from reference TRBV11-3 and TRBJ1-1, reads EAGVVQSPRYKIIEKKQPVAFWCNPISGHNTLYWYLQNLGQGPELLIRYENEEAVDDSQLPKDRFSAERLKGVDSTLKIQPAELGDSAVYLCASSQGVNTEAFFGQGTRLTVV.

Only a few counts were recorded for this clonotype. V gene TRBV30 combines with J gene TRBJ1-2; D remains unclear. The germline V gene has CDR1 GTSNPN and CDR2 SVGIG (reference sequence). Trimming cost V 4 bases and J 4 bases, with 10 bases left between them. The CDR3 loop spans 12 amino acids. This chain's CDR3 is CAWIRQVYGYTF. The CDR3 nucleotides are TGTGCCTGGATTAGGCAGGTCTATGGCTACACCTTC.

This chain uses TRBV12-3 or TRBV12-4 with TRBJ1-2; D gene ambiguous. This CDR3 has 13 amino acids. V lost 7 bases to trimming and J lost 8 bases, with 17 bases between them. CDR3 loop: CASTPVQLGGYTF. The CDR3 DNA sequence: TGTGCCAGCACCCCGGTGCAATTGGGCGGCTACACCTTC.

This clonotype was picked up a small number of times. This chain links TRBV7-3 with TRBJ2-3; 8 positions match TRBD2. The germline V gene has CDR1 SGHTA and CDR2 FQGTGA. This CDR3 spans 14 amino acids. The trim removed 5 bases at V and 6 bases at J, leaving 7 bases unmatched. In nucleotides, the CDR3 is TGTGCCAGCAGCAAAAATAGCGGGGAGGATACGCAGTATTTT. Its protein is CASSKNSGEDTQYF.

The CDR3: CSAIKGRTNTGELFF. CDR3 in DNA: TGCAGTGCTATTAAAGGGCGGACGAACACCGGGGAGCTGTTTTTT. V usage is TRBV20-1 and J usage is TRBJ2-2; D remains ambiguous. V lost 4 bases and J 0 bases, leaving 12 bases between the germline ends. Germline CDR1 reads DFQATT; CDR2 reads SNEGSKA (reference sequence). The CDR3 totals 15 residues.

The chain employs TRBV23-1 and TRBJ2-7; TRBD1 aligns across 7 bases. TRBV23-1 is known as an ORF, though its function is uncertain. The J segment lost 2 bases and the V segment lost 0 bases, leaving 7 bases of the junction unmatched. The CDR3 is 16 residues long. The CDR3 loop reads CASSQSRQGDPYEQYF. DNA of the CDR3: TGCGCCAGCAGTCAATCCCGACAGGGTGATCCCTACGAGCAGTACTTC.

This clonotype was counted between two and nine times. The chain recombines TRBV20-1 with TRBJ2-7, with 8 bases matching TRBD2. The CDR3 has 11 residues. Germline values: CDR1 DFQATT, CDR2 SNEGSKA (reference sequence). Germline trimming cut 3 bases from V and 6 bases from J; bases unmatched to any gene: 1. The CDR3 is CSARREAEQYF. Here the CDR3 DNA reads TGCAGTGCTAGGCGGGAGGCCGAGCAGTACTTC.

This clonotype was picked up a small number of times. The chain uses TRBV2 and TRBJ1-5, with D perhaps TRBD1 (6 bases). The CDR3 has 13 amino acids. Per germline, CDR1 SNHLY and CDR2 FYNNEI. V was clipped by 4 bases and J by 2 bases, with 6 bases between them. The CDR3 sequence is CASSGTGNQPQHF. In nucleotides, the CDR3 is TGTGCCAGCAGTGGGACAGGCAATCAGCCCCAGCATTTT. The full variable domain, rest sourced from reference TRBV2 and TRBJ1-5, is EPEVTQTPSHQVTQMGQEVILRCVPISNHLYFYWYRQILGQKVEFLVSFYNNEISEKSEIFDDQFSVERPDGSNFTLKIRSTKLEDSAMYFCASSGTGNQPQHFGDGTRLSIL.

The rearrangement joins TRBV6-5 to TRBJ2-7; D ambiguous. CDR3 length: 15 residues. Trimming took off 0 bases at V and 4 bases at J, with 13 bases between the two ends. Germline-derived CDR1 and CDR2 are MNHEY and SVGAGI. This CDR3 is CASSYSLARSYEQYF. CDR3 DNA sequence: TGTGCCAGCAGTTACTCTCTCGCCCGCTCTTACGAGCAGTACTTC.

The chain carries TRBV6-1 and TRBJ1-1, with 11 positions matching TRBD1. Germline V gene lookup returns CDR1 MNHNS and CDR2 SASEGT. J was trimmed by 4 bases and V by 11 bases; bases with no gene match: 12. The CDR3 extends over 15 amino acids. In nucleotides, the CDR3 is TGTGCCGGACTAACCGGGACAGGGGGGAGCACTGAAGCTTTCTTT. Translated: CAGLTGTGGSTEAFF.

The chain combines TRBV12-3 or TRBV12-4 with TRBJ2-7; D ambiguous. Trimming left V 4 bases short and J 2 bases short, with 9 bases between. The CDR3 runs 13 residues. The CDR3 sequence is CASSYRLTYEQYF. For the CDR3, the DNA is TGTGCCAGCAGTTACCGCCTTACCTACGAGCAGTACTTC.

As to this clonotype: The junction does not match germline at one end; this may be a read error. J is TRBJ2-7 and V is TRBV7-7, with unresolved D. CDR3 length equals 13 residues. From germline, CDR1 is SSHAT and CDR2 FNYEAQ (reference sequence). CDR3 amino acids: CASSSEPTGEQYF. The CDR3 nucleotides read TGTGCTAGCAGCTCAGAACCGACCGGAGAGCAGTACTTC.

This rearrangement joins TRBV20-1 to TRBJ1-1; a possible D gene is TRBD1 (5 bases). Germline CDR1 and CDR2: DFQATT and SNEGSKA (reference sequence). V shed 5 bases and J shed 1 base, with 14 bases lying between them. The CDR3 spans 14 residues. CDR3 in DNA: TGCAGTGCTCTATACGGAACAGGGAACACTGAAGCTTTCTTT. This codes for CSALYGTGNTEAFF.

The chain is built from TRBV7-2 and TRBJ1-2, with a tentative D call TRBD1 (5 bases). In germline, CDR1 is SGHTA, CDR2 FQGNSA. The V and J ends lost 0 bases and 4 bases respectively, with 12 bases between them. This CDR3 has 15 amino acids. CDR3 nucleotides: TGTGCCAGCAGCTTAGCCCATCAGGGCCCCTATGGCTACACCTTC. This translates into CASSLAHQGPYGYTF.

The rearrangement uses TRBV7-2 and TRBJ1-3, with D hard to call. The germline CDR1 and CDR2 sequences are SGHTA and FQGNSA. This CDR3 spans 13 amino acids. Trimming took 8 bases from V and 0 from J, leaving 8 bases between them. CDR3 bases: TGTGCCAGCTCCCGTAACTCTGGAAACACCATATATTTT. Protein product: CASSRNSGNTIYF.

As regards this clonotype: Sequence at one end of the junction differs from germline and may be a read error. The V and J genes are TRBV6-5 and TRBJ2-1; D possibly corresponds to TRBD2 (7 bases). This CDR3 contains 15 residues. Germline V gene data show CDR1 as MNHEY and CDR2 as SVGAGI. The CDR3 DNA sequence: TGTGCCATCAGTTTTAACAGGGAGGGAAGCAATGAGCAGTTCTTC. Amino acid sequence: CAISFNREGSNEQFF.

The chain employs TRBV7-9 and TRBJ2-2, with 9 bases matching TRBD1. J lost 3 bases, V lost 6 bases, and 5 bases had no gene match. From germline, CDR1 is SEHNR and CDR2 FQNEAQ (reference sequence). The CDR3 totals 15 residues. CDR3: CASRPGQGYTGELFF. CDR3 sequence (DNA): TGTGCCAGCAGACCGGGACAGGGATACACCGGGGAGCTGTTTTTT.

This clonotype was seen only once. The V and J genes are TRBV12-3 or TRBV12-4 and TRBJ1-5, with a tentative D call TRBD1 (5 bases). The CDR3 totals 17 residues. The V end lost 8 bases, the J end lost 1 base, and 21 bases lay between the germline ends. DNA of the CDR3: TGTGCCAGCGGAACTAACCGGGACGGTGGAAGCAATCAGCCCCAGCATTTT. Its protein product is CASGTNRDGGSNQPQHF.

In this sample, this clonotype turned up a few times. This rearrangement joins TRBV5-4 to TRBJ1-1; D call uncertain. There are 16 residues in the CDR3. CDR1 SGHNT and CDR2 YYREEE come from the germline V gene (reference sequence). V shed 0 bases and J shed 5 bases, with 17 bases lying between them. CDR3 sequence (DNA): TGTGCCAGCAGCTTGGCCTGGGGTAGGGATACGACTGAAGCTTTCTTT. Protein sequence: CASSLAWGRDTTEAFF.

There are a few counts of this clonotype. V usage is TRBV20-1 and J usage is TRBJ2-5; 8 nucleotides agree with TRBD2. This CDR3 is built from 16 residues. Germline V gene lookup returns CDR1 DFQATT and CDR2 SNEGSKA (reference sequence). V shed 4 bases and J 4 bases; nucleotides not matched to a gene: 14. CDR3 coding DNA: TGCAGTGCTACCTCACAACTGGTAGCGGGGATAGAGACCCAGTACTTC. This translates into CSATSQLVAGIETQYF.

The J gene is TRBJ1-5, the V gene TRBV12-2; the D call of TRBD1 is as the table states it, not checked on the DNA. TRBV12-2 is a listed pseudogene. This CDR3 spans 15 amino acids. CDR3 sequence (DNA): TGTGCAAGTCGCTTAGGGACAGGTCTACATCAGCCCCAGCATTTT. Protein: CASRLGTGLHQPQHF.

The chain carries TRBV30 and TRBJ1-5, with 12 bases aligning to TRBD1. CDR1 GTSNPN and CDR2 SVGIG come from the germline V gene (reference sequence). V lost 1 base, J lost 6 bases, and 4 bases stayed unmatched. The CDR3 length is 15 residues. CDR3 bases: TGTGCCTGGAGTGGGGGACAGGGGGCTGTTCAGCCCCAGCATTTT. This translates into CAWSGGQGAVQPQHF.

This clonotype was seen a single time. The rearrangement uses TRBV20-1 and TRBJ1-5; 7 bases map to TRBD1. The CDR3 is 11 amino acids. Losses at the gene ends were 3 bases for V and 12 bases for J; bases not matched to a gene: 5. CDR1 is DFQATT and CDR2 is SNEGSKA in the germline V gene (reference sequence). CDR3 nucleotides: TGCAGTGCTAGTAAACAGGGGATCCAGCATTTT. It is translated as CSASKQGIQHF.